The TCR beta chain under discussion was sequenced for a study of blood T cell repertoires in COVID-19. Profiled with immunoSEQ multiplex PCR; TCRdb holds only in-frame clones, not every one. Of about 97,000 clones listed, about 87% are singletons. This CDR3 has 16 amino acids. V lost 5 bases, J lost 5 bases, and 10 bases stayed unmatched. Germline V lookup: CDR1 SNHLY, CDR2 FYNNEI. Sequencing was carried out using peripheral blood. The receptor was isolated from a human donor in a cohort sampled during active COVID-19. The V call is TRBV2, the J call TRBJ1-2; 11 nucleotides align to TRBD1. DNA for the CDR3: TGTGCCAGCAGTAGTGGACAGGGGGCCAGCATATATGGCTACACCTTC. It specifies CASSSGQGASIYGYTF.